This TCR beta chain was profiled in a study of spatial heterogeneity in lung cancer. Overall study context: Raw-read counts averaged over ten per unique TCR and UMI combination.

In its sample, this clonotype was seen a few times. Time point meaning: sample taken at primary tumor resection. In each case, whole RNA from tumor, nontumor lung or frozen PBMC was sequenced unsorted. The donors were 70 or so patients with non-small cell lung cancer that was early-stage and untreated. The germline V gene has CDR1 KGHSH and CDR2 LQKENI. Unmatched junction bases numbered 5, after V lost 4 bases and J lost 5 bases. The CDR3 is 16 amino acids. In the library, each TCR cDNA molecule bore its own unique molecular identifier. TCRdb fed the 5' RACE reads into MiXCR, producing one record per CDR3 protein. The sample carries some 21,000 distinct CDR3 sequences, around 3.2% recorded once.

This TCR was recovered from a female donor with early-stage non-small cell lung cancer. This rearrangement joins TRBV18 to TRBJ2-1, with TRBD2 matching over 13 bases. Specimen: PBMCs, collected at surgery. The DNA for the CDR3 is TGTGCCAGCTCACAACTACTAGCGGGAGGGAACAATGAGCAGTTCTTC. Translation gives CASSQLLAGGNNEQFF.